Below, 22 T cell receptor beta chains from the same sample are listed, as sequenced in a study of shared clonotypes between healthy human individuals. Positively selected for CCR7, the CD45RO-negative cells used as naive CD8 cells excluded terminally differentiated effector memory CD45RA+ cells. Measured with immunoSEQ multiplex PCR; TCRdb has only the in-frame clones, and not every one. The data hold about 2 million clones, with about 95% observed a single time. Sequencing was done on a sample of naive CD8+ T cells sorted from blood. The source of these receptors is a man in his late teens or twenties in good health.

This chain links TRBV9 with TRBJ2-3; D uncertain. Germline-derived CDR1 and CDR2 are SGDLS and YYNGEE. This CDR3 has 13 residues. V lost 2 bases, J lost 6 bases, and 10 bases lay in between. CDR3 region: CASSVTIGDTQYF. The CDR3 DNA sequence: TGTGCCAGCAGCGTCACTATAGGGGATACGCAGTATTTT.

The chain couples TRBV7-6 to TRBJ1-2, with D uncertain. The CDR3 is made up of 12 amino acids. Per the germline V gene, CDR1 is SGHVS and CDR2 is FNYEAQ. The ends were cut back, 1 base at V and 6 bases at J, with 6 bases in the middle. In DNA form, the CDR3 reads TGTGCCAGCAGCTTAGGTGGGGATGGCTACACCTTC. Protein sequence: CASSLGGDGYTF.

This rearrangement joins TRBV19 to TRBJ1-5, with TRBD1 matching over 11 bases. This CDR3 is built from 15 residues. CDR1 LNHDA and CDR2 SQIVND come from the germline V gene (reference sequence). J gave up 6 bases and V 4 bases, and 5 bases lay outside the gene matches. CDR3 bases: TGTGCCAGTAGTACAGGGACAGGGGGAATTCAGCCCCAGCATTTT. The encoded protein is CASSTGTGGIQPQHF.

V usage is TRBV30 and J usage is TRBJ2-3, with 9 positions matching TRBD2. V lost 1 base to trimming and J lost 1 base; unmatched junction nucleotides: 6. The CDR3 covers 16 residues. CDR1 GTSNPN and CDR2 SVGIG come from the germline V gene (reference sequence). The CDR3 nucleotides are TGTGCCTGGAGTGGGCGGGAGGGCCTGGGCACAGATACGCAGTATTTT. It encodes CAWSGREGLGTDTQYF. The full variable domain, in which reference TRBV30 and TRBJ2-3 provide the parts outside the CDR3, is SQTIHQWPATLVQPVGSPLSLECTVEGTSNPNLYWYRQAAGRGLQLLFYSVGIGQISSEVPQNLSASRPQDRQFILSSKKLLLSDSGFYLCAWSGREGLGTDTQYFGPGTRLTVL.

The chain uses TRBV5-1 and TRBJ1-2; a possible D gene is TRBD1 (5 bases). Trimming removed 0 bases from V and 8 bases from J, with 11 bases in between. The CDR3 runs 13 residues. The germline CDR1 and CDR2 sequences are SGHRS and YFSETQ. Written as DNA, the CDR3 is TGCGCCAGCAGCTTGGACGGGGGGACCGGCTACACCTTC. This gives the protein CASSLDGGTGYTF.

On this clone itself: The sample has other DNA sequences that encode this CDR3 too. The gene calls are TRBV13 and TRBJ2-7; D is undetermined. The V gene's germline CDR1 is PRHDT and CDR2 FYEKMQ (reference sequence). Trimming stripped 0 bases from V and 6 bases from J, with 6 bases between. The CDR3 is made up of 12 amino acids. The CDR3 spells CASSLGSAEQYF. CDR3 sequence (DNA): TGTGCCAGCAGCTTAGGCTCAGCCGAGCAGTACTTC.

The chain carries TRBV5-3 and TRBJ2-1; possible D gene TRBD1, 6 bases. TRBV5-3 is annotated as an ORF whose role is uncertain. V shed 3 bases and J shed 3 bases, with 10 bases lying between them. The CDR3 sequence is 14 residues long. In DNA form, the CDR3 reads TGTGCCAGAAGCTCTGACAGGTGCTACAATGAGCAGTTCTTC. It specifies CARSSDRCYNEQFF.

This clone was picked up a small number of times. The sample holds other DNA sequences that translate to the same CDR3. This chain links TRBV9 with TRBJ2-2; D unclear. The CDR3 consists of 11 residues. Germline V lookup: CDR1 SGDLS, CDR2 YYNGEE. With 3 bases removed from V and 3 bases from J, the gap between germline ends came to 0 bases. Written as DNA, the CDR3 is TGTGCCAGCAGCGACACCGGGGAGCTGTTTTTT. It translates to CASSDTGELFF.

V gene TRBV5-4 combines with J gene TRBJ2-7, with 7 bases matching TRBD2. The CDR3 totals 14 residues. CDR1 is SGHNT and CDR2 is YYREEE in the germline V gene (reference sequence). V trimming: 3 bases; J trimming: 0 bases; junction bases outside the gene matches: 3. CDR3 residues: CASSSGDYSYEQYF. CDR3 nucleotide sequence: TGTGCCAGCAGCTCGGGGGACTACTCCTACGAGCAGTACTTC.

This sequence joins TRBV7-6 and TRBJ2-3; 11 nucleotides line up with TRBD2. V lost 5 bases, J lost 4 bases, and 5 bases stayed unmatched. This CDR3 has 15 amino acids. CDR1 and CDR2 (germline): SGHVS, FNYEAQ. As DNA, the CDR3 is TGTGCCAGCAGCGTACTAGCGGGAGTCCCAGATACGCAGTATTTT. This encodes CASSVLAGVPDTQYF.

The rearrangement joins TRBV5-1 to TRBJ1-3; D unclear. V was cut by 0 bases and J by 0 bases, with 7 bases left in between. Per germline, CDR1 SGHRS and CDR2 YFSETQ. The CDR3 covers 15 residues. The CDR3 DNA sequence: TGCGCCAGCAGCTTGGCAAGCAGCTCTGGAAACACCATATATTTT. Amino acid sequence: CASSLASSSGNTIYF.

The chain couples TRBV19 to TRBJ1-2, with D possibly TRBD1 on 5 matching bases. The CDR3 has 13 amino acids. V dropped 3 bases and J dropped 4 bases, with 9 bases sitting between them. In germline, CDR1 is LNHDA, CDR2 SQIVND (reference sequence). The CDR3 DNA reads TGTGCCAGTAGTATGCCAGGGCTCTATGGCTACACCTTC. It specifies CASSMPGLYGYTF.

With respect to this clone: This specimen includes other DNA sequences encoding the same CDR3. This chain connects TRBV27 to TRBJ1-5; D not certain. Germline V lookup: CDR1 MNHEY, CDR2 SMNVEV (reference sequence). CDR3 size: 14 residues. Trimming removed 2 bases at V and 3 bases at J, with 8 bases between. The CDR3 sequence is CASSLAGFNQPQHF. CDR3 nucleotides: TGTGCCAGCAGTTTAGCTGGGTTCAATCAGCCCCAGCATTTT.

The CDR3 spells CASNKQYF. CDR3 in DNA: TGTGCCAGCAATAAGCAGTACTTC. The V and J genes are TRBV5-8 and TRBJ2-7; D gene uncertain. The germline V gene has CDR1 SGHTS and CDR2 YDEGEE. The CDR3 is 8 residues long. Trimming took off 6 bases at V and 8 bases at J, with 3 bases between the two ends.

There are a few counts of this clone. This sequence joins TRBV7-9 and TRBJ1-6; D gene unclear. Germline CDR1 reads SEHNR; CDR2 reads FQNEAQ (reference sequence). The V end was cut by 4 bases, the J end by 10 bases, with 11 bases between. This CDR3 spans 13 amino acids. Written as DNA, the CDR3 is TGTGCCAGCAGCTCTCCCGTGTGGTCACCCCTCCACTTT. This translates into CASSSPVWSPLHF.

The rearrangement uses TRBV29-1 and TRBJ1-4; D call uncertain. CDR3 length: 13 amino acids. V was pared by 0 bases and J by 7 bases, with 9 bases between. Germline CDR1 is SQVTM and CDR2 is ANQGSEA. Here the CDR3 DNA reads TGCAGCGTTGAAGATCGGTTAAGTGAAAAACTGTTTTTT. Residues: CSVEDRLSEKLFF.

The chain carries TRBV7-8 and TRBJ1-6; TRBD1 matches at 7 bases. Trimming at V came to 1 base and at J to 11 bases, leaving 5 bases not matched to a gene. In germline, CDR1 is SGHVS, CDR2 FQNEAQ. This CDR3 has 14 amino acids. CDR3 nucleotides: TGTGCCAGCAGCTTAGGAGGGGGCAGGACACCCCTCCACTTT. It specifies CASSLGGGRTPLHF. The whole variable domain, filled in from reference TRBV7-8 and TRBJ1-6, reads GAGVSQSPRYKVAKRGQDVALRCDPISGHVSLFWYQQALGQGPEFLTYFQNEAQLDKSGLPSDRFFAERPEGSVSTLKIQRTQQEDSAVYLCASSLGGGRTPLHFGNGTRLTVT.

This chain uses TRBV4-1 with TRBJ2-5, with 9 nucleotides matching TRBD1. The V segment lost 4 bases and the J segment 4 bases; nucleotides outside the gene matches: 7. Looked up from germline, CDR1 is MGHRA and CDR2 is YSYEKL. The CDR3 is 15 amino acids. The CDR3 is CASSRLDRGGETQYF. The CDR3 DNA sequence: TGCGCCAGCAGCCGGCTGGACAGGGGAGGAGAGACCCAGTACTTC.

V and J are TRBV20-1 and TRBJ2-1, with D unresolved. V was cut by 5 bases and J by 5 bases, with 4 bases left in between. Germline CDR1 DFQATT, CDR2 SNEGSKA (reference sequence). This CDR3 is built from 10 residues. CDR3 region: CSAGHNEQFF. The CDR3 DNA reads as TGCAGTGCTGGTCACAATGAGCAGTTCTTC.

The chain is built from TRBV5-1 and TRBJ2-7; the match to TRBD2 covers 8 bases. CDR3 length: 13 residues. Per the germline V gene, CDR1 is SGHRS and CDR2 is YFSETQ. J lost 6 bases, V lost 6 bases, and 8 bases had no gene match. The CDR3 DNA reads as TGCGCCAGCAAGGCGGGAGGCAACCCCGAGCAGTACTTC. Amino acid sequence: CASKAGGNPEQYF.

The rearrangement joins TRBV29-1 to TRBJ2-1, with D unresolved. V lost 1 base and J lost 4, with 8 bases in between. Germline CDR1 is SQVTM and CDR2 is ANQGSEA. CDR3 length equals 13 residues. The DNA for the CDR3 is TGCAGCGTTGAAGGACCAGATTACAATGAGCAGTTCTTC. Translation gives CSVEGPDYNEQFF.

In this sample, this clone turned up once. The chain recombines TRBV18 with TRBJ2-5, with D unresolved. CDR1 is KGHSH, CDR2 LQKENI, per germline. The CDR3 is 12 residues long. The V and J ends lost 6 bases and 5 bases respectively, with 10 bases between them. CDR3 residues: CASSPRQETQYF. The CDR3 coding sequence is TGTGCCAGCTCCCCCAGGCAGGAGACCCAGTACTTC.